Shown below are 15 T cell receptor beta chains from a single sample sequenced in a study of blood T cell repertoires in COVID-19. Profiling relied on immunoSEQ multiplex PCR, and the TCRdb table lists in-frame clones only, not all of them. Altogether about 260,000 clones are present, 88% being singletons, with the ten largest covering roughly 4%. Sequenced: peripheral blood. The receptor set was obtained from a man aged 60 to 69 who had recovered from COVID-19.

V is TRBV19 and J is TRBJ1-1, with D perhaps matching TRBD1 (5 bases). The CDR3 contains 16 residues. V was trimmed by 4 bases and J by 2 bases, leaving 17 bases between them. Germline V gives CDR1 LNHDA, CDR2 SQIVND (reference sequence). CDR3 DNA: TGTGCCAGTAGTAAACTTCGTCAGGGTATTAACACTGAAGCTTTCTTT. It translates to CASSKLRQGINTEAFF.

The V gene is TRBV30, the J gene TRBJ2-3; 8 bases line up with TRBD1. Germline CDR1 and CDR2: GTSNPN and SVGIG (reference sequence). Germline trimming cut 4 bases from V and 0 bases from J; bases unmatched to any gene: 6. This CDR3 region has 15 residues. CDR3 sequence: CAWNSGGFSTDTQYF. The CDR3 nucleotides read TGTGCCTGGAATTCAGGGGGCTTTAGCACAGATACGCAGTATTTT.

V and J are TRBV7-3 and TRBJ2-1; TRBD2 is a possible D gene (6 bases). CDR1 and CDR2 (germline): SGHTA, FQGTGA. The CDR3 spans 16 residues. The V end was cut by 1 base, the J end by 5 bases, with 15 bases between. CDR3 bases: TGTGCCAGCAGCTTAATCGGTCGACTAGGGCACAATGAGCAGTTCTTC. This sequence encodes CASSLIGRLGHNEQFF.

CDR3 nucleotide sequence: TGTGCCAGCAGCGCGAGAGGGCGCCGCTCCTACAATGAGCAGTTCTTC. The encoded protein is CASSARGRRSYNEQFF. The rearrangement joins TRBV7-2 to TRBJ2-1; a weak D match, TRBD2 (5 bases). CDR1 is SGHTA and CDR2 is FQGNSA in the germline V gene. Trimming took off 5 bases at V and 0 bases at J, with 14 bases between the two ends. The CDR3 totals 16 residues.

This sequence joins TRBV5-5 and TRBJ2-3; 7 bases are a match to TRBD1. V lost 0 bases, J lost 4 bases, and 5 bases stayed unmatched. CDR3 size: 15 residues. CDR1 SGHKS and CDR2 YYEKEE come from the germline V gene (reference sequence). This CDR3 is CASSLDSGGPDTQYF. The CDR3 bases are TGTGCCAGCAGCTTGGATTCAGGGGGACCAGATACGCAGTATTTT.

CDR3 sequence: CASSLPGQGYNEQYF. CDR3 DNA: TGTGCCAGCAGTTTACCCGGACAGGGGTACAACGAGCAGTACTTC. This chain joins TRBV27 and TRBJ2-7; 9 positions match TRBD1. This CDR3 is 15 amino acids long. Germline-derived CDR1 and CDR2 are MNHEY and SMNVEV (reference sequence). Unmatched junction bases numbered 7, after V lost 2 bases and J lost 5 bases.

This sequence joins TRBV30 and TRBJ1-2, with D possibly being TRBD1 (5 bases). This CDR3 is built from 14 residues. Germline V gives CDR1 GTSNPN, CDR2 SVGIG (reference sequence). V lost 5 bases, J lost 0 bases, and 13 bases lay in between. CDR3 in DNA: TGTGCCTGGGACGACAGAACAACTAACTATGGCTACACCTTC. This codes for CAWDDRTTNYGYTF.

The genes are TRBV13 and TRBJ2-1; the D gene is possibly TRBD2 (5 bases). The V gene's germline CDR1 is PRHDT and CDR2 FYEKMQ (reference sequence). CDR3 length: 15 residues. V lost 3 bases to trimming and J lost 5 bases, with 14 bases between them. The CDR3 nucleotides are TGTGCCAGCAGCTTTGTCTCCGGGGTCCACAATGAGCAGTTCTTC. Translation: CASSFVSGVHNEQFF. The variable domain in full, completed from reference TRBV13 and TRBJ2-1, reads AAGVIQSPRHLIKEKRETATLKCYPIPRHDTVYWYQQGPGQDPQFLISFYEKMQSDKGSIPDRFSAQQFSDYHSELNMSSLELGDSALYFCASSFVSGVHNEQFFGPGTRLTVL.

V usage is TRBV5-6 and J usage is TRBJ2-7, with a possible D match to TRBD1 (6 bases). This CDR3 spans 14 amino acids. Germline V gene sequence: CDR1 SGHDT, CDR2 YYEEEE. V was trimmed by 2 bases and J by 2 bases, leaving 11 bases between them. Written as DNA, the CDR3 is TGTGCCAGCAGCTTACCGACAGGTCCCTACGAGCAGTACTTC. It translates to CASSLPTGPYEQYF. The variable domain in full, completed from reference TRBV5-6 and TRBJ2-7, reads DAGVTQSPTHLIKTRGQQVTLRCSPKSGHDTVSWYQQALGQGPQFIFQYYEEEERQRGNFPDRFSGHQFPNYSSELNVNALLLGDSALYLCASSLPTGPYEQYFGPGTRLTVT.

For the CDR3, the DNA is TGTGCCAGCAGACAGGGGGCAGCAGATACGCAGTATTTT. It is translated as CASRQGAADTQYF. The rearrangement joins TRBV12-3 or TRBV12-4 to TRBJ2-3; 9 positions match TRBD1. The CDR3 is 13 amino acids. V dropped 6 bases and J dropped 4; count of bases not matched to a gene: 2.

The chain joins TRBV19 to TRBJ1-1; D gene unclear. CDR1 and CDR2 (germline): LNHDA, SQIVND (reference sequence). V was cut by 5 bases and J by 5 bases, with 18 bases left in between. The CDR3 extends over 15 amino acids. The CDR3 reads CASSPPRPSGTEAFF. The DNA of the CDR3 is TGTGCCAGTAGTCCACCCCGGCCGTCGGGGACTGAAGCTTTCTTT.

The V call is TRBV19, the J call TRBJ1-2; weak D call: TRBD1 (6 bases). V gave up 6 bases and J gave up 0 bases, with 11 bases separating them. Germline V CDR1 and CDR2: LNHDA, SQIVND (reference sequence). CDR3 length equals 14 residues. CDR3 in amino acids: CASRAGAPNYGYTF. The CDR3 nucleotides are TGTGCCAGTAGAGCGGGGGCCCCTAACTATGGCTACACCTTC.

This clone was seen once. The rearrangement joins TRBV5-1 to TRBJ2-7; tentatively, D is TRBD2 (7 bases). The CDR3 runs to 16 residues. Germline CDR1 reads SGHRS; CDR2 reads YFSETQ. V was shortened by 4 bases and J by 2 bases, with 19 bases between the two germline ends. CDR3 sequence reads: CASSAHGGGLTYEQYF. The CDR3 DNA sequence: TGCGCCAGCAGCGCACACGGCGGGGGCCTAACCTACGAGCAGTACTTC.

V usage is TRBV19 and J usage is TRBJ1-2, with a tentative D call TRBD1 (5 bases). Per germline, CDR1 LNHDA and CDR2 SQIVND (reference sequence). This CDR3 is 15 amino acids long. V lost 1 base, J lost 3 bases, and 12 bases lay in between. CDR3 DNA: TGTGCCAGTAGTATAGGCGCGGGACTTCACTATGGCTACACCTTC. Protein product: CASSIGAGLHYGYTF.

This clone appeared many times. The rearrangement uses TRBV5-8 and TRBJ2-3; tentatively, D is TRBD2 (6 bases). V dropped 3 bases and J dropped 0 bases, with 11 bases sitting between them. The germline V gene has CDR1 SGHTS and CDR2 YDEGEE. There are 15 residues in the CDR3. CDR3 sequence: CASSSTSDSTDTQYF. The CDR3, as DNA: TGTGCCAGCAGCTCGACTAGTGATAGCACAGATACGCAGTATTTT.